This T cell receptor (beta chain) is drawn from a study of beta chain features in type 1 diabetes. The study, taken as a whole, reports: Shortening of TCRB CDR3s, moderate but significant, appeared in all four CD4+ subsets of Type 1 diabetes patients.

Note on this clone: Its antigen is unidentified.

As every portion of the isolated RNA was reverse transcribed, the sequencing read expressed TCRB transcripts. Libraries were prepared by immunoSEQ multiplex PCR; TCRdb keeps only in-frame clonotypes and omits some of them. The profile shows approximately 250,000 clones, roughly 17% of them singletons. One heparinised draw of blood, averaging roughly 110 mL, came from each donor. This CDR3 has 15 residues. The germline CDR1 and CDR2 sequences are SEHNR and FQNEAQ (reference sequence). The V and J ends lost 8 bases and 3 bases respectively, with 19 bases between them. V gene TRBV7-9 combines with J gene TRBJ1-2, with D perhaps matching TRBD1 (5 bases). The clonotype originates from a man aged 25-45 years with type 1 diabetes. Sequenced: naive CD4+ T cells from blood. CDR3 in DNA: TGTGCCAGCTTACTCTCCGTGGGGACGTACTATGGCTACACCTTC. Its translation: CASLLSVGTYYGYTF.